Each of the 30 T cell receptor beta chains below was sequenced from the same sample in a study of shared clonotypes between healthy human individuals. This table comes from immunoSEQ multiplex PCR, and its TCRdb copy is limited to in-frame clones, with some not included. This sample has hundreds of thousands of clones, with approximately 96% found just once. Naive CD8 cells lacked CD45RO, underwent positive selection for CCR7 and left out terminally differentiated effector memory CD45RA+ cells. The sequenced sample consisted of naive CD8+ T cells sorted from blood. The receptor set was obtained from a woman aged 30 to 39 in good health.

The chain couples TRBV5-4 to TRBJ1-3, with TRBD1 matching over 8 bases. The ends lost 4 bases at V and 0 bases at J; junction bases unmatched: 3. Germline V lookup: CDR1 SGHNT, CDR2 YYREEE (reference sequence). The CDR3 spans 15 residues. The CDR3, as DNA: TGTGCCAGCAGCGTTGACAGGGGCTCTGGAAACACCATATATTTT. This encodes CASSVDRGSGNTIYF.

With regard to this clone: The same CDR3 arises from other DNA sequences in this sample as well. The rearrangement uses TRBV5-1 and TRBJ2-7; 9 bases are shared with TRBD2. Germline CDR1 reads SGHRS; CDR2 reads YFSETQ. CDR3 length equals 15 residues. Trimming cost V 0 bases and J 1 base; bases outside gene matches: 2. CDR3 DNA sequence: TGCGCCAGCAGCTTGGCTAGCGGGACTTCCTACGAGCAGTACTTC. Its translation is CASSLASGTSYEQYF.

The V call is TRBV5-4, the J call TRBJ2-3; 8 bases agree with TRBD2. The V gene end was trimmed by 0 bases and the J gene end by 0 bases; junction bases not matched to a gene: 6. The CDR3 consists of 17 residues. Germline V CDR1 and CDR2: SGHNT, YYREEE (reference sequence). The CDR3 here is CASSLAVVAGSTDTQYF. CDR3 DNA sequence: TGTGCCAGCAGCTTGGCCGTGGTAGCGGGAAGCACAGATACGCAGTATTTT. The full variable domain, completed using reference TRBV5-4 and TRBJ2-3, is ETGVTQSPTHLIKTRGQQVTLRCSSQSGHNTVSWYQQALGQGPQFIFQYYREEENGRGNFPPRFSGLQFPNYSSELNVNALELDDSALYLCASSLAVVAGSTDTQYFGPGTRLTVL.

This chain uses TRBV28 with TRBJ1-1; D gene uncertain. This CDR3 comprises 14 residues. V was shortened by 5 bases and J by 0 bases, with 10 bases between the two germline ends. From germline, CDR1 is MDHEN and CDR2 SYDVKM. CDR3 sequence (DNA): TGTGCCAGCAGTATAACGGCCATGAACACTGAAGCTTTCTTT. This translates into CASSITAMNTEAFF.

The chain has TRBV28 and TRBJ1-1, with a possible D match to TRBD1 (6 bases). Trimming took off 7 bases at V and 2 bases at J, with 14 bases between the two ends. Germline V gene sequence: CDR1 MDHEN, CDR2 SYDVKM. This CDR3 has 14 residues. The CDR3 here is CASKGGEKNTEAFF. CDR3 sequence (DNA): TGTGCCAGCAAGGGGGGGGAGAAAAACACTGAAGCTTTCTTT.

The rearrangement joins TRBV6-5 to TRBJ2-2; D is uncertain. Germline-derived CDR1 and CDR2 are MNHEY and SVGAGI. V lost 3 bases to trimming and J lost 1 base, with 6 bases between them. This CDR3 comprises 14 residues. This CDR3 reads CASSYWGNTGELFF. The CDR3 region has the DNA TGTGCCAGCAGTTATTGGGGGAACACCGGGGAGCTGTTTTTT.

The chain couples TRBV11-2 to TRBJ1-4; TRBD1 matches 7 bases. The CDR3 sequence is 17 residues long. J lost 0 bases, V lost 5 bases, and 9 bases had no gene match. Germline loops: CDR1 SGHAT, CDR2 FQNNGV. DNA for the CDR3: TGTGCCAGCAGCCAATTATTGCAGGGGGCAACTAATGAAAAACTGTTTTTT. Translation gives CASSQLLQGATNEKLFF. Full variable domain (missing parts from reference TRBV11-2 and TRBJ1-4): EAGVAQSPRYKIIEKRQSVAFWCNPISGHATLYWYQQILGQGPKLLIQFQNNGVVDDSQLPKDRFSAERLKGVDSTLKIQPAKLEDSAVYLCASSQLLQGATNEKLFFGSGTQLSVL.

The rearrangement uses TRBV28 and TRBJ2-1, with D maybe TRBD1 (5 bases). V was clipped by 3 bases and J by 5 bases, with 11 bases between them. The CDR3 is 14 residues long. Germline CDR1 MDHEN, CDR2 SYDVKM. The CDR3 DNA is TGTGCCAGCAGTTTGGGGCAGTTTCACAATGAGCAGTTCTTC. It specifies CASSLGQFHNEQFF.

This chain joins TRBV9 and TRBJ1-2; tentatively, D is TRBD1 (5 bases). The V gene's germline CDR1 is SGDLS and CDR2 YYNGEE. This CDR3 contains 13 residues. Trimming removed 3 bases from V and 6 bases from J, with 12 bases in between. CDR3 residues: CASSALSGDGYTF. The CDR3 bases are TGTGCCAGCAGCGCCCTGTCGGGGGATGGCTACACCTTC.

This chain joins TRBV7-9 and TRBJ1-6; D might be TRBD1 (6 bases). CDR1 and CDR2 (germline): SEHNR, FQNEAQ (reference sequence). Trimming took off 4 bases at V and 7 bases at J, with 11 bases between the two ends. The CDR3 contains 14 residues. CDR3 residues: CASSSPQGNSPLHF. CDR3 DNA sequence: TGTGCCAGCAGCTCCCCCCAGGGGAATTCACCCCTCCACTTT.

The CDR3 region has the DNA TGTGCCAGCAGTGGACAGCGACAGCTTACGAACACTGAAGCTTTCTTT. This encodes CASSGQRQLTNTEAFF. The chain combines TRBV2 with TRBJ1-1; D might be TRBD1 (5 bases). Germline CDR1 is SNHLY and CDR2 is FYNNEI. V lost 4 bases to trimming and J lost 1 base, with 16 bases between them. This CDR3 comprises 16 residues.

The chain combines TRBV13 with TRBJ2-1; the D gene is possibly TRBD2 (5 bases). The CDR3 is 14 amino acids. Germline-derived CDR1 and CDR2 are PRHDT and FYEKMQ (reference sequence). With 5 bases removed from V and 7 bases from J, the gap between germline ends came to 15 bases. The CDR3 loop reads CASSDHERANEQFF. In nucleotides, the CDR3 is TGTGCCAGCAGCGACCATGAGAGGGCTAATGAGCAGTTCTTC.

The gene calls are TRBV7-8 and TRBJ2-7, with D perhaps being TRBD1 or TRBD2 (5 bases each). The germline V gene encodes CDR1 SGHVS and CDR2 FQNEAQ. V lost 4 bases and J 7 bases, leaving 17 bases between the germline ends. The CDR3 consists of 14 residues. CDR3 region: CASSYSEGLREQYF. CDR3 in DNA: TGTGCCAGCAGCTACAGCGAGGGGTTGCGGGAGCAGTACTTC. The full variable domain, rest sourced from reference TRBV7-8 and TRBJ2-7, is GAGVSQSPRYKVAKRGQDVALRCDPISGHVSLFWYQQALGQGPEFLTYFQNEAQLDKSGLPSDRFFAERPEGSVSTLKIQRTQQEDSAVYLCASSYSEGLREQYFGPGTRLTVT.

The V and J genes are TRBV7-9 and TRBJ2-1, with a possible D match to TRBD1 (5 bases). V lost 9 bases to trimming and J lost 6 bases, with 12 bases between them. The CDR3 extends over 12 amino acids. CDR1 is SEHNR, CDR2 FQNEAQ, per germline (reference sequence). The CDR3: CASKQGANEQFF. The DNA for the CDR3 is TGTGCCAGTAAGCAGGGTGCCAATGAGCAGTTCTTC.

In DNA, the CDR3 is TGTGCCAGCAGCGTAGCCGGGACAGGAGAAAAACTGTTTTTT. It encodes CASSVAGTGEKLFF. The J gene is TRBJ1-4, the V gene TRBV9; 8 nucleotides align to TRBD1. The CDR3 totals 14 residues. The germline CDR1 and CDR2 sequences are SGDLS and YYNGEE. V lost 0 bases to trimming and J lost 8 bases; unmatched junction nucleotides: 3.

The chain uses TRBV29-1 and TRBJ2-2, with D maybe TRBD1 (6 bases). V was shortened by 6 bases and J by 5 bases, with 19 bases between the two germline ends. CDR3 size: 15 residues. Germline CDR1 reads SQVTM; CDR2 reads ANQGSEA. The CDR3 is CSVFLGTKTTGELFF. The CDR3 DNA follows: TGCAGCGTCTTCCTAGGGACAAAAACTACCGGGGAGCTGTTTTTT.

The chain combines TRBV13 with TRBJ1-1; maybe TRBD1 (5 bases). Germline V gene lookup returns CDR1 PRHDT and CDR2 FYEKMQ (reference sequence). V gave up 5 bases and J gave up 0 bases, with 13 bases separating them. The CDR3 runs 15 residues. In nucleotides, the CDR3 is TGTGCCAGCAGCGACACAGGCGAGATGAACACTGAAGCTTTCTTT. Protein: CASSDTGEMNTEAFF.

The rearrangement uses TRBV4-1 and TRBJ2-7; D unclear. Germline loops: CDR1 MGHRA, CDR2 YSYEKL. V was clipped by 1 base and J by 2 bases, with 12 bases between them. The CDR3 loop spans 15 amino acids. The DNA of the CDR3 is TGCGCCAGCAGCCAAGGTGGAATTCGACCCTACGAGCAGTACTTC. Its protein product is CASSQGGIRPYEQYF.

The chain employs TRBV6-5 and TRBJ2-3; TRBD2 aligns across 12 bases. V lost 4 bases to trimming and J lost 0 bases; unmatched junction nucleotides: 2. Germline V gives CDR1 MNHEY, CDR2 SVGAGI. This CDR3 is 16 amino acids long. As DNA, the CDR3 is TGTGCCAGCAGTTGGGGGACTAGCGGGAGCACAGATACGCAGTATTTT. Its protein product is CASSWGTSGSTDTQYF.

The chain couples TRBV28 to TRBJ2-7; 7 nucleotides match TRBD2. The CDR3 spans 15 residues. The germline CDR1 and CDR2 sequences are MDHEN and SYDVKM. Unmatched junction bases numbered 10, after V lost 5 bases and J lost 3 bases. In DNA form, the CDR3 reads TGTGCCAGCAGTCCCCCGGGAGCTAGCGGCTACGAGCAGTACTTC. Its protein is CASSPPGASGYEQYF.

The CDR3 coding sequence is TGCGCCAGCAGCCAAGAAGGAAGGTATCGGAACGAGCAGTACTTC. It yields the protein CASSQEGRYRNEQYF. The V call is TRBV4-1, the J call TRBJ2-7; D unresolved. This CDR3 is built from 15 residues. Germline V lookup: CDR1 MGHRA, CDR2 YSYEKL. Trimming pared 0 bases from V and 5 bases from J, leaving 14 bases between.

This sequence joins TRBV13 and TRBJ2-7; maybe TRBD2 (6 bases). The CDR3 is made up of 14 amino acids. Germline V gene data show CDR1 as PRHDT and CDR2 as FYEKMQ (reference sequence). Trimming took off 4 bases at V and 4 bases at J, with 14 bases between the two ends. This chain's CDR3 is CASSSRDSPYEQYF. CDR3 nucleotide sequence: TGTGCCAGCAGCTCCCGGGACTCTCCTTACGAGCAGTACTTC.

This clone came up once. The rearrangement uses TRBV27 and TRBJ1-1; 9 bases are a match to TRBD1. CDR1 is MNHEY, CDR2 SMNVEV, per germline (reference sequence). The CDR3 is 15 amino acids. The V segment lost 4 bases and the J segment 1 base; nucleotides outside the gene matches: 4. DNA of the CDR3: TGTGCCAGCAGTTATCAGACAGGGGGGAACACTGAAGCTTTCTTT. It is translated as CASSYQTGGNTEAFF.

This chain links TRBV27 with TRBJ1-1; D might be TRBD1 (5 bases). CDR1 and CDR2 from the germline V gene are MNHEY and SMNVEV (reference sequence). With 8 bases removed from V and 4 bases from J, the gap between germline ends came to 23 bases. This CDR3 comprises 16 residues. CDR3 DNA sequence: TGTGCCAGCGGGGGGGGAGCCTCACCTTGGGGCACTGAAGCTTTCTTT. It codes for CASGGGASPWGTEAFF.

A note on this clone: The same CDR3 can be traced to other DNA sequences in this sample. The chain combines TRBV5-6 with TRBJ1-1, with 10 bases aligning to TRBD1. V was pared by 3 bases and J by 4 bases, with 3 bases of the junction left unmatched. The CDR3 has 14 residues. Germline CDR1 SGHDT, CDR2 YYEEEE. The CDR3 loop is CASSWDRGGTEAFF. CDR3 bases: TGTGCCAGCAGCTGGGACAGGGGAGGCACTGAAGCTTTCTTT.

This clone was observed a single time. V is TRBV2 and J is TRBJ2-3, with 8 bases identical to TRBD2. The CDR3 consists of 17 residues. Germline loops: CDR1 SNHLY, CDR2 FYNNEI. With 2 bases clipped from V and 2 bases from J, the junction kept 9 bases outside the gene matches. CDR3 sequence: CASSEWPSGHNTDTQYF. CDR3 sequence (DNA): TGTGCCAGCAGTGAATGGCCTAGCGGGCACAACACAGATACGCAGTATTTT.

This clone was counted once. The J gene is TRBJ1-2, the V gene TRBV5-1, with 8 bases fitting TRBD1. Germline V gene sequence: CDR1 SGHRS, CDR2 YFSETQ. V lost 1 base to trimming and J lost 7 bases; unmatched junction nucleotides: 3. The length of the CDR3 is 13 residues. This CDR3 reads CASSLNRGGGYTF. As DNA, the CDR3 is TGCGCCAGCAGCTTGAACAGGGGGGGTGGCTACACCTTC. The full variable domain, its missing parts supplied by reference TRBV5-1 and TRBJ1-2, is KAGVTQTPRYLIKTRGQQVTLSCSPISGHRSVSWYQQTPGQGLQFLFEYFSETQRNKGNFPGRFSGRQFSNSRSEMNVSTLELGDSALYLCASSLNRGGGYTFGSGTRLTVV.

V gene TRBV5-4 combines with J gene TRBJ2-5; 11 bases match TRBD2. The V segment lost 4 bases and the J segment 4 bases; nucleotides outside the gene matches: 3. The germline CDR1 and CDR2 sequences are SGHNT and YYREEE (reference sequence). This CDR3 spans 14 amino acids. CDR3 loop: CASSIAGGPETQYF. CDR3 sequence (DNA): TGTGCCAGCAGCATAGCGGGAGGGCCAGAGACCCAGTACTTC.

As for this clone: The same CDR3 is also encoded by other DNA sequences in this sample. The DNA for the CDR3 is TGTGCCAGCAGTTTATGGTCAGGCCAGAACACTGAAGCTTTCTTT. This encodes CASSLWSGQNTEAFF. This sequence joins TRBV28 and TRBJ1-1; D ambiguous. This CDR3 is built from 15 residues. Germline V lookup: CDR1 MDHEN, CDR2 SYDVKM. The V end was cut by 0 bases, the J end by 1 base, with 9 bases between.

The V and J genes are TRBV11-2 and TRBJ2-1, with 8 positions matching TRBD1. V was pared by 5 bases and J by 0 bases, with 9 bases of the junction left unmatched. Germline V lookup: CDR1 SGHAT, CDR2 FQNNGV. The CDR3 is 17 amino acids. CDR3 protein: CASSPRQGTSSYNEQFF. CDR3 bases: TGTGCCAGCAGCCCAAGACAGGGGACGAGCTCCTACAATGAGCAGTTCTTC.